The rows below give T cell receptor beta chains drawn from one sample of a study of T cells after somatic rescue of genetic block. Produced via immunoSEQ multiplex PCR; TCRdb's table is partial and in-frame only. The sample carries 11,000 to 15,000 clones, approximately 70% recorded once. The sequenced sample was peripheral blood mononuclear cells (PBMCs). These receptors were taken from a boy aged 5-17 years. Both conserved end residues are part of each CDR3. Fields, in order: clone size, J gene, D gene, V gene, CDR3 protein, CDR3 DNA. D genes are given only for firm matches. Part of the rows lack a size; the others show once, few, many or a class for expanded clones.

-,TRBJ2-3,TRBD2,TRBV5-4,CASSLSLWTSGSTDTQYF,TGTGCCAGCAGCTTGAGCCTTTGGACTAGCGGGAGCACAGATACGCAGTATTTT
-,TRBJ2-3,TRBD2,TRBV6-1,CASSERGGLADTQYF,TGTGCCAGCAGTGAGCGGGGGGGGTTAGCAGATACGCAGTATTTT
-,TRBJ2-3,TRBD1,TRBV28,CASSALRDRFTDTQYF,TGTGCCAGCAGTGCACTCCGGGACAGGTTCACAGATACGCAGTATTTT
-,TRBJ2-1,TRBD2,TRBV7-8,CASSLKRTSRNEQFF,TGTGCCAGCAGCTTAAAAAGGACTAGTCGCAATGAGCAGTTCTTC
-,TRBJ2-3,-,TRBV9,CASSPGGTHTDTQYF,TGTGCCAGCAGCCCTGGGGGGACCCACACAGATACGCAGTATTTT
-,TRBJ2-3,-,TRBV5-6,CASSPGGTDTQYF,TGTGCCAGCAGCCCAGGGGGGACAGATACGCAGTATTTT
-,TRBJ1-6,-,TRBV25-1,CASSGQTNSPLHF,TGTGCCAGCAGCGGACAAACCAATTCACCCCTCCACTTT
-,TRBJ1-2,TRBD1,TRBV5-1,CASSSGFIQGGRNGYTF,TGCGCCAGCAGCTCCGGCTTCATACAGGGGGGAAGGAATGGCTACACCTTC
-,TRBJ2-1,-,TRBV18,CASSPPDSLSYNEQFF,TGTGCCAGCTCACCACCGGACAGTCTCTCCTACAATGAGCAGTTCTTC
-,TRBJ2-3,TRBD2,TRBV27,CASRAREGTDTQYF,TGTGCCAGCCGGGCGCGGGAGGGCACAGATACGCAGTATTTT
-,TRBJ2-1,-,TRBV6-4,CASRSGGRLWGVYNEQFF,TGTGCCAGCAGAAGTGGGGGTAGATTGTGGGGGGTTTACAATGAGCAGTTCTTC
-,TRBJ1-4,TRBD1,TRBV19,CASSIGQGAVNEKLFF,TGTGCCAGTAGTATCGGACAGGGGGCCGTTAATGAAAAACTGTTTTTT
-,TRBJ2-3,-,TRBV28,CASSPLRGPTTDTQYF,TGTGCCAGCAGTCCCCTCCGGGGTCCTACCACAGATACGCAGTATTTT
few,TRBJ1-4,TRBD1,TRBV7-9,CASSKDRVGGEKLFF,TGTGCCAGCAGCAAAGACAGGGTGGGGGGTGAAAAACTGTTTTTT
once,TRBJ1-5,-,TRBV2,CASSEGGRQPQHF,TGTGCCAGCAGTGAGGGGGGGAGGCAGCCCCAGCATTTT
-,TRBJ2-2,TRBD1,TRBV25-1,CASSGWTGNTGELFF,TGTGCCAGCAGTGGTTGGACAGGGAACACCGGGGAGCTGTTTTTT
-,TRBJ2-7,TRBD2,TRBV19,CASRRTSGSYEQYF,TGTGCCAGTAGACGGACTAGCGGGTCCTACGAGCAGTACTTC
-,TRBJ1-4,-,TRBV14,CASSEGDGKLFF,TGTGCCAGCAGTGAGGGGGACGGAAAACTGTTTTTT
few,TRBJ2-7,-,TRBV28,CASSLSGAGRYEQYF,TGTGCCAGCAGTTTATCAGGCGCAGGGAGGTACGAGCAGTACTTC
-,TRBJ1-5,-,TRBV28,CASSFGGRGIYSNQPQHF,TGTGCCAGCAGTTTCGGGGGGCGCGGAATATATAGCAATCAGCCCCAGCATTTT
-,TRBJ1-1,-,TRBV27,CASSLLRGQNTEAFF,TGTGCCAGCAGTTTATTAAGGGGCCAGAACACTGAAGCTTTCTTT
-,TRBJ2-1,-,TRBV2,CASSPEAGISYNEQFF,TGTGCCAGCAGTCCCGAGGCAGGGATCTCCTACAATGAGCAGTTCTTC
medium-sized,TRBJ2-1,-,TRBV9,CASSVGINEQFF,TGTGCCAGCAGCGTAGGGATCAATGAGCAGTTCTTC
-,TRBJ1-5,TRBD1,TRBV11-2,CASSSGGGQGPQPQHF,TGTGCCAGCAGCTCGGGGGGGGGACAGGGTCCTCAGCCCCAGCATTTT
-,TRBJ2-7,TRBD2,TRBV6-5,CASSLAGGPSGEQYF,TGTGCCAGCAGCCTAGCGGGAGGGCCCTCGGGGGAGCAGTACTTC
-,TRBJ2-3,TRBD2,TRBV14,CASSHGLAGGLTDTQYF,TGTGCCAGCAGCCACGGACTAGCGGGGGGACTCACAGATACGCAGTATTTT
once,TRBJ2-1,TRBD2,TRBV19,CASAASGSYNEQFF,TGTGCCAGCGCGGCTAGCGGGTCCTACAATGAGCAGTTCTTC
once,TRBJ2-5,-,TRBV2,CASSEEGATQYF,TGTGCCAGCAGTGAGGAGGGCGCGACCCAGTACTTC
-,TRBJ2-3,-,TRBV28,CASSLPGADTQYF,TGTGCCAGCAGTTTACCAGGGGCGGATACGCAGTATTTT
-,TRBJ1-2,TRBD1,TRBV13,CASSLTGGYGYTF,TGTGCCAGCAGCCTTACAGGGGGATATGGCTACACCTTC
-,TRBJ1-1,-,TRBV27,CASSLGGFMNTEAFF,TGTGCCAGCAGTTTGGGGGGGTTCATGAACACTGAAGCTTTCTTT
-,TRBJ2-1,-,TRBV20-1,CSASNNEQFF,TGCAGTGCTAGTAACAATGAGCAGTTCTTC
-,TRBJ2-7,-,TRBV9,CASSVGQNYEQYF,TGTGCCAGCAGCGTAGGACAGAACTACGAGCAGTACTTC
-,TRBJ2-7,-,TRBV6-5,CASSYRDGHRHF,TGTGCCAGCAGTTACCGGGACGGACATCGGCACTTC
few,TRBJ2-3,-,TRBV5-1,CASSLEKGRDTQYF,TGCGCCAGCAGCTTGGAAAAGGGGAGAGATACGCAGTATTTT
-,TRBJ2-5,-,TRBV5-1,CASSLVAGRKETQYF,TGCGCCAGCAGCTTGGTGGCGGGACGGAAAGAGACCCAGTACTTC
-,TRBJ2-5,-,TRBV5-5,CASCTGLEETQYF,TGTGCCAGCTGTACCGGACTTGAGGAGACCCAGTACTTC
-,TRBJ1-2,-,TRBV28,CASRAMGTNYGYTF,TGTGCCAGCAGGGCAATGGGGACTAACTATGGCTACACCTTC
-,TRBJ2-5,-,TRBV6-1,CASAIGAQETQYF,TGTGCCAGCGCGATAGGGGCCCAAGAGACCCAGTACTTC
-,TRBJ1-3,TRBD1,TRBV19,CASRSLGQAARDTIYF,TGTGCCAGTAGATCCCTGGGACAGGCGGCTAGGGACACCATATATTTT
-,TRBJ2-5,TRBD1,TRBV7-2,CASSFGLEGDRETQYF,TGTGCCAGCAGCTTTGGCCTAGAGGGGGACAGGGAGACCCAGTACTTC